This TCR beta chain was observed in a study of Graves' ophthalmopathy and Graves' hyperthyroidism. Turning to the study itself: The study drew peripheral blood at initial diagnosis, before any treatment.

This clonotype has a count of ten or more. Transcripts of RNA were the source for amplifying TCR beta CDR3 regions. Second-round multiplex PCR came after a first-round RT-PCR that employed HTBI primers. One entry per CDR3 protein, called by TCRdb with MiXCR from the multiplex PCR reads. This repertoire shows about 180,000 distinct CDR3 sequences, over 35% found once; its top ten account for 5.8%. With 1 base removed from V and 4 bases from J, the gap between germline ends came to 9 bases. This CDR3 has 13 amino acids. CDR1 and CDR2 from the germline V gene are SGHRS and YFSETQ. Sequenced input: peripheral blood. This receptor was obtained from a woman in her forties with Graves' ophthalmopathy. The J gene is TRBJ2-7, the V gene TRBV5-1; possibly TRBD1 for D (5 bases). CDR3 sequence: CASSLSTAYEQYF. CDR3 sequence (DNA): TGCGCCAGCAGCTTGTCGACAGCTTACGAGCAGTACTTC.